This T cell receptor (beta chain) was found in a study of CD8+ T cells in alopecia areata. Whole-study context: The investigators scored severity in treated patients by the percentage of affected scalp area. Overall study findings and caveats: Lesional scalp exceeded normal scalp in clonality, especially in alopecia totalis/universalis.

Treatment specified: oral pan-JAK inhibitor, 5-10 mg twice daily. This CDR3 has 15 residues. CDR1 and CDR2 from the germline V gene are SNHLY and FYNNEI. V lost 5 bases and J lost 6, with 14 bases in between. Following RNA extraction, reverse transcription yielded cDNA that acted as the sequencing template. Sequencing used immunoSEQ multiplex PCR; TCRdb keeps in-frame clones, though not all of them. The sample yields 150,000 to 200,000 clones, 45% to 60% seen once. This clone was counted a few times. Antigen specificity is unknown. The V gene is TRBV2, the J gene TRBJ1-6; weak D call: TRBD1 (6 bases). This TCR derives from a human donor with alopecia areata. This specimen consisted of CD8+ T cells sorted from blood, obtained around week 54, from a patient treated with tofacitinib. The CDR3 bases are TGTGCCAGCAGTCCCCCGGGACAAATTAATTCACCCCTCCACTTT. Its protein product is CASSPPGQINSPLHF.